Reported below is one TCR beta chain. What it binds is unknown. The CDR3 contains 14 residues. The V gene's germline CDR1 is SQVTM and CDR2 ANQGSEA. The junction had 5 bases not matched to a gene; V was cut back by 3 bases and J by 4 bases. This sample was included in a study of T cell repertoires in cytomegalovirus infection. Study information: In public TCR beta signatures, there were indications of both CMV infection and matching HLA type. The study, taken as a whole, reports: Summed public TCR beta family frequency identified CMV carriers bearing the relevant HLA. It was HLA-C-restricted CMV-specific TCR beta clonotypes that dominated the response ex vivo.

TCRdb reprocessed the reads with MiXCR, giving one entry per CDR3 protein. The profile shows some 230,000 distinct CDR3 sequences, approximately 24% of them singletons. The TCR originated in a human donor in good health (CMV status not recorded). Some clones in this sample may be carry-over from other donors' samples. The sequencing input was CD8+ T cells from PBMCs. This sequence joins TRBV29-1 and TRBJ2-7; 11 bases line up with TRBD1. As DNA, the CDR3 is TGCAGCGTTGAGATGGGACAGGGGGGATACGAGCAGTACTTC. Translating it yields CSVEMGQGGYEQYF.